These 24 T cell receptor beta chains share one sample of origin, sequenced in a study of blood T cell repertoires in COVID-19. Only in-frame clones appear in the TCRdb table, and some are missing; sequencing was by immunoSEQ multiplex PCR. Of over 250,000 clones listed, 70% to 85% are singletons. Specimen: peripheral blood. The source is a woman older than 75 with acute or convalescent COVID-19.

V gene TRBV10-3 combines with J gene TRBJ2-5; 9 positions agree with TRBD2. The trim removed 6 bases at V and 1 base at J, leaving 6 bases unmatched. The CDR3 sequence is 15 residues long. Germline CDR1 ENHRY, CDR2 SYGVKD. CDR3 DNA: TGTGCCATCAGAGGTAGCGGGGGAGGCCAAGAGACCCAGTACTTC. It codes for CAIRGSGGGQETQYF.

The CDR3, as DNA: TGTGCCAGTAGTATATTGGGACAGGAAGAAAAACTGTTTTTT. Amino acids: CASSILGQEEKLFF. The chain links TRBV19 to TRBJ1-4; 8 bases agree with TRBD1. In germline, CDR1 is LNHDA, CDR2 SQIVND (reference sequence). J lost 8 bases, V lost 2 bases, and 4 bases had no gene match. This CDR3 spans 14 amino acids.

V usage is TRBV2 and J usage is TRBJ1-3; the match to TRBD1 covers 9 bases. V trimming: 5 bases; J trimming: 3 bases; junction bases outside the gene matches: 11. Germline CDR1 SNHLY, CDR2 FYNNEI. The CDR3 is 17 amino acids. The DNA of the CDR3 is TGTGCCAGCAGTTCTCCGCCAGGGACAGGGAATGGAAACACCATATATTTT. It codes for CASSSPPGTGNGNTIYF.

This clone showed up just a few times. The chain couples TRBV6-2 or TRBV6-3 to TRBJ1-5, with TRBD1 matching over 7 bases. V shed 2 bases, J shed 2 bases, and the junction held 6 bases outside the gene matches. CDR3 size: 16 residues. Germline-derived CDR1 and CDR2 are MNHEY and SVGEGT. The CDR3 loop is CASSYRQGVRNQPQHF. The CDR3 coding sequence is TGTGCCAGCAGTTACAGGCAGGGGGTGCGCAATCAGCCCCAGCATTTT.

This chain joins TRBV10-1 and TRBJ2-7, with TRBD2 matching over 9 bases. Trimming took 9 bases from V and 6 from J; bases not matched to a gene: 6. CDR1 and CDR2 from the germline V gene are WNHNN and SYGVQD (reference sequence). This CDR3 is 12 amino acids long. CDR3 amino acids: CASSGTSSEQYF. DNA of the CDR3: TGCGCCAGTAGCGGGACTAGCAGCGAGCAGTACTTC.

The chain employs TRBV12-2 and TRBJ2-2; the table gives TRBD2 as D, unverified against the DNA. TRBV12-2 is a documented pseudogene. The CDR3 sequence is 19 residues long. The CDR3 is CASRSKASLAGENTGELFF. The CDR3 DNA is TGTGCAAGTCGCTCTAAGGCCTCACTAGCGGGTGAGAACACCGGGGAGCTGTTTTTT.

The CDR3 is CASSQVPGTGAYEQYF. The CDR3 nucleotides read TGTGCCAGCAGCCAAGTCCCCGGGACAGGGGCCTACGAGCAGTACTTC. J is TRBJ2-7 and V is TRBV14; TRBD1 matches at 10 bases. Trimming removed 1 base from V and 2 bases from J; junction bases left unmatched: 5. Germline V gives CDR1 SGHDN, CDR2 FVKESK. This CDR3 comprises 16 residues.

The chain has TRBV19 and TRBJ1-5, with D possibly TRBD1 on 6 matching bases. The CDR3 runs 14 residues. V was trimmed by 6 bases and J by 6 bases, leaving 15 bases between them. The germline gives CDR1 LNHDA, CDR2 SQIVND (reference sequence). In DNA form, the CDR3 reads TGTGCCAGTAGCGATGCAGGGGCGGGTCAGCCCCAGCATTTT. Amino acid sequence: CASSDAGAGQPQHF.

This chain links TRBV19 with TRBJ1-2, with 11 bases fitting TRBD1. The CDR3 runs to 16 residues. Germline V lookup: CDR1 LNHDA, CDR2 SQIVND (reference sequence). V lost 0 bases to trimming and J lost 4 bases; unmatched junction nucleotides: 4. In nucleotides, the CDR3 is TGTGCCAGTAGTATAGATCTCGGGACAGGGGGCTATGGCTACACCTTC. Translation: CASSIDLGTGGYGYTF.

In its sample, this clone was seen a few times. CDR3 DNA: TGTGCCAGCAGCCTGGACAGCTACACCGGGGAGCTGTTTTTT. Translation gives CASSLDSYTGELFF. This chain joins TRBV9 and TRBJ2-2; D is perhaps TRBD1 (6 bases). The germline V and J ends were trimmed by 4 bases and 3 bases, with 10 bases remaining between them. Germline CDR1 SGDLS, CDR2 YYNGEE. The length of the CDR3 is 14 residues.

The chain has TRBV5-1 and TRBJ2-3; TRBD2 agrees at 11 bases. The CDR3 extends over 16 amino acids. The V and J ends lost 4 bases and 2 bases, in that order; junction bases with no gene match: 6. The V gene's germline CDR1 is SGHRS and CDR2 YFSETQ. CDR3 region: CASSEGLAALTDTQYF. CDR3 in DNA: TGCGCCAGCAGCGAGGGACTAGCGGCCCTCACAGATACGCAGTATTTT.

This chain links TRBV5-4 with TRBJ2-7, with D uncertain. From germline, CDR1 is SGHNT and CDR2 YYREEE (reference sequence). The V end lost 1 base, the J end lost 0 bases, and 11 bases lay between the germline ends. CDR3 size: 15 residues. CDR3 amino acids: CASSLNGWSSYEQYF. For the CDR3, the DNA is TGTGCCAGCAGCTTGAACGGATGGAGCTCCTACGAGCAGTACTTC. The whole variable domain, remainder taken from reference TRBV5-4 and TRBJ2-7, is ETGVTQSPTHLIKTRGQQVTLRCSSQSGHNTVSWYQQALGQGPQFIFQYYREEENGRGNFPPRFSGLQFPNYSSELNVNALELDDSALYLCASSLNGWSSYEQYFGPGTRLTVT.

This clone has only one observation. V is TRBV19 and J is TRBJ2-7, with D perhaps TRBD2 (7 bases). Germline V gives CDR1 LNHDA, CDR2 SQIVND (reference sequence). The V gene lost 3 bases and the J gene lost 5 bases, with 14 bases spanning the gap. CDR3 length: 14 residues. For the CDR3, the DNA is TGTGCCAGTAGTATGCGCGGGGGCGTGAACGAGCAGTACTTC. Its translation is CASSMRGGVNEQYF.

On this clone itself: Different DNA sequences within this sample yield the same CDR3. The rearrangement links TRBV7-2 to TRBJ1-3; D is ambiguous. The ends were cut back, 3 bases at V and 1 base at J, with 7 bases in the middle. The CDR3 is 14 residues long. Looked up from germline, CDR1 is SGHTA and CDR2 is FQGNSA. CDR3 in DNA: TGTGCCAGCAGCTTGGGCAGTTCTGGAAACACCATATATTTT. This gives the protein CASSLGSSGNTIYF.

This clone occurred once. This chain connects TRBV19 to TRBJ2-1; D is unclear. CDR1 LNHDA and CDR2 SQIVND come from the germline V gene (reference sequence). V lost 7 bases and J 9 bases, leaving 19 bases between the germline ends. This CDR3 has 14 residues. The CDR3 sequence: CASTRGRLALEQFF. The DNA for the CDR3 is TGTGCCAGTACCCGAGGTCGCTTGGCCCTTGAGCAGTTCTTC.

The chain couples TRBV10-3 to TRBJ2-7; a weak D match, TRBD2 (5 bases). V was trimmed by 8 bases and J by 5 bases, leaving 16 bases between them. The CDR3 covers 13 residues. Per the germline V gene, CDR1 is ENHRY and CDR2 is SYGVKD. The CDR3 sequence: CAIENGSENEQYF. As DNA, the CDR3 is TGTGCCATCGAGAATGGTAGCGAGAACGAGCAGTACTTC.

The chain is built from TRBV7-7 and TRBJ2-5; D gene unclear. CDR1 is SSHAT, CDR2 FNYEAQ, per germline (reference sequence). V gave up 1 base and J gave up 3 bases, with 9 bases separating them. The CDR3 spans 14 residues. The CDR3 DNA reads as TGTGCCAGCAGCTTAGTGGGCAGGAAAGAGACCCAGTACTTC. It specifies CASSLVGRKETQYF.

The chain links TRBV7-3 to TRBJ2-3; 13 nucleotides align to TRBD2. This CDR3 comprises 16 residues. The trim removed 6 bases at V and 4 bases at J, leaving 7 bases unmatched. Germline V lookup: CDR1 SGHTA, CDR2 FQGTGA. The CDR3 sequence is CASSYGLAGAPDTQYF. The CDR3, as DNA: TGTGCCAGCAGTTACGGACTAGCGGGGGCCCCAGATACGCAGTATTTT.

The chain joins TRBV28 to TRBJ2-7, with D perhaps TRBD2 (6 bases). The CDR3 is made up of 13 amino acids. Germline V gene lookup returns CDR1 MDHEN and CDR2 SYDVKM. The V end was cut by 2 bases, the J end by 6 bases, with 11 bases between. Here the CDR3 DNA reads TGTGCCAGCAGTTTAACTGGGACTTTCGAGCAGTACTTC. This gives the protein CASSLTGTFEQYF.

The rearrangement uses TRBV5-1 and TRBJ2-2; D call uncertain. Germline CDR1 reads SGHRS; CDR2 reads YFSETQ. Trimming stripped 3 bases from V and 6 bases from J, with 12 bases between. There are 14 residues in the CDR3. CDR3 protein: CASSSTVGAGELFF. The CDR3 nucleotides read TGCGCCAGCAGCTCCACCGTCGGTGCCGGGGAGCTGTTTTTT.

The chain uses TRBV6-1 and TRBJ1-5; no reliable D call. This CDR3 has 15 amino acids. V dropped 0 bases and J dropped 6 bases, with 12 bases sitting between them. Looked up from germline, CDR1 is MNHNS and CDR2 is SASEGT. In DNA, the CDR3 is TGTGCCAGCAGTGAAGCGCTTCCGGCGGGTCAGCCCCAGCATTTT. This codes for CASSEALPAGQPQHF.

The V gene is TRBV2, the J gene TRBJ2-2, with TRBD2 matching 11 bases. CDR1 SNHLY and CDR2 FYNNEI come from the germline V gene. The ends lost 6 bases at V and 3 bases at J; junction bases unmatched: 9. This CDR3 has 17 residues. CDR3 bases: TGTGCCAGCAGAATTACCGGGACTAGCGGACACACCGGGGAGCTGTTTTTT. The encoded protein is CASRITGTSGHTGELFF.

This clone was seen a handful of times. The chain uses TRBV29-1 and TRBJ1-1; possibly TRBD1 for D (5 bases). The CDR3 has 13 residues. From germline, CDR1 is SQVTM and CDR2 ANQGSEA. Deletions cut 6 bases from V and 0 bases from J, with 11 bases between. The CDR3 here is CSVSRDMNTEAFF. Written as DNA, the CDR3 is TGCAGCGTATCCAGGGATATGAACACTGAAGCTTTCTTT.

The chain is built from TRBV19 and TRBJ1-5, with D maybe TRBD1 (6 bases). Between the trimmed V and J ends, which lost 7 bases and 4 bases, there was a span of 20 bases. This CDR3 spans 16 amino acids. Germline CDR1 and CDR2: LNHDA and SQIVND (reference sequence). Here the CDR3 reads CASTHRGGSGNQPQHF. The CDR3 region has the DNA TGTGCCAGTACCCATAGGGGGGGTTCGGGGAATCAGCCCCAGCATTTT.